What follows are 4 T cell receptor beta chains derived from one specimen sequenced in a study of T cell responses to AZD1222 COVID-19 vaccine. Produced via immunoSEQ multiplex PCR; TCRdb's table is partial and in-frame only. This repertoire shows 190,000 or so clones, 85% to 95% found once; its top ten account for roughly 0.99%. Sequenced material: peripheral blood, taken 28 days after the second AZD1222 dose. The receptor set was obtained from an adult who received the AZD1222 COVID-19 vaccine.

This rearrangement joins TRBV13 to TRBJ1-2, with 8 bases matching TRBD1. With V trimmed by 5 bases and J by 7 bases, 12 bases remained unmatched. There are 15 residues in the CDR3. The germline CDR1 and CDR2 sequences are PRHDT and FYEKMQ (reference sequence). Here the CDR3 DNA reads TGTGCCAGCAGCCTCAGCGTGACAGGGGAAGCTGGCTACACCTTC. It translates to CASSLSVTGEAGYTF.

The chain employs TRBV6-5 and TRBJ1-5, with 7 bases lining up with TRBD1. The CDR3 covers 15 residues. Per germline, CDR1 MNHEY and CDR2 SVGAGI. The ends lost 2 bases at V and 5 bases at J; junction bases unmatched: 6. DNA for the CDR3: TGTGCCAGCAGTTACACCACAGGGGAGGATCAGCCCCAGCATTTT. Encoded protein: CASSYTTGEDQPQHF.

The chain links TRBV2 to TRBJ1-4, with D perhaps TRBD1 (6 bases). Germline values: CDR1 SNHLY, CDR2 FYNNEI. Trimming took 7 bases from V and 7 from J, leaving 16 bases between them. The CDR3 is 14 residues long. The CDR3 sequence: CASNQSPGAEKLFF. The CDR3 nucleotides read TGTGCCAGCAACCAAAGCCCGGGGGCTGAAAAACTGTTTTTT. Together with reference TRBV2 and TRBJ1-4, the CDR3 gives the full variable domain: EPEVTQTPSHQVTQMGQEVILRCVPISNHLYFYWYRQILGQKVEFLVSFYNNEISEKSEIFDDQFSVERPDGSNFTLKIRSTKLEDSAMYFCASNQSPGAEKLFFGSGTQLSVL.

This chain joins TRBV3-1 (or the pseudogene TRBV3-2) and TRBJ2-1; TRBD2 is a possible D gene (6 bases). V lost 4 bases, J lost 7 bases, and 17 bases lay in between. CDR1 and CDR2 (germline): LGHDT, YNNKEL (reference sequence). The CDR3 has 15 residues. CDR3 sequence: CASSRPGLRGNEQFF. CDR3 nucleotides: TGTGCCAGCAGCCGACCGGGACTCCGAGGGAATGAGCAGTTCTTC.